The next 25 T cell receptor beta chains were all read from a single sample in a study of CD8+ T cells in alopecia areata. After isolation, RNA underwent reverse transcription to generate cDNA as the sequencing template. Here immunoSEQ multiplex PCR was the method, and the copy in TCRdb shows in-frame clones only, minus some. The repertoire includes 150,000 to 200,000 clones, under 80% of them detected once, and about 1.3% sits in the top ten. Treatment defined: oral pan-JAK inhibitor, 5-10 mg twice daily. This specimen was CD4+ T cells sorted from blood, taken around week 50, from a patient treated with tofacitinib. Receptors originate from a human donor with alopecia areata.

This clone was detected only a few times. The chain couples TRBV19 to TRBJ1-1; D gene ambiguous. V was shortened by 2 bases and J by 5 bases, with 9 bases between the two germline ends. CDR3 length equals 13 residues. CDR1 and CDR2 from the germline V gene are LNHDA and SQIVND (reference sequence). CDR3 nucleotide sequence: TGTGCCAGTAGTATAACCGAGACTACTGAAGCTTTCTTT. Amino acids: CASSITETTEAFF.

The V call is TRBV28, the J call TRBJ1-1; 8 nucleotides align to TRBD1. Per germline, CDR1 MDHEN and CDR2 SYDVKM. V dropped 8 bases and J dropped 5; count of bases not matched to a gene: 10. The CDR3 consists of 14 residues. The CDR3 bases are TGTGCCAGCTTCCAGGGGGCGGGTGGGACTGAAGCTTTCTTT. Translated: CASFQGAGGTEAFF. Using reference TRBV28 and TRBJ1-1 for the parts outside the CDR3, the full variable domain is DVKVTQSSRYLVKRTGEKVFLECVQDMDHENMFWYRQDPGLGLRLIYFSYDVKMKEKGDIPEGYSVSREKKERFSLILESASTNQTSMYLCASFQGAGGTEAFFGQGTRLTVV.

Comments on this clone: Other DNA sequences in the same sample also yield this CDR3. This chain links TRBV6-5 with TRBJ1-1; tentatively, D is TRBD1 (6 bases). The V gene's germline CDR1 is MNHEY and CDR2 SVGAGI. CDR3 length: 13 amino acids. Deletions cut 5 bases from V and 9 bases from J, with 16 bases between. The CDR3 reads CASSPTLQGKAFF. CDR3 coding DNA: TGTGCCAGCAGTCCTACCCTTCAGGGGAAAGCTTTCTTT.

V usage is TRBV30 and J usage is TRBJ1-2; D unresolved. The germline V gene has CDR1 GTSNPN and CDR2 SVGIG (reference sequence). The CDR3 has 14 residues. DNA of the CDR3: TGTGTAGCTACAAGGATTCGTAAAACGGATGGCTACACCTTC. Its protein is CVATRIRKTDGYTF.

The chain recombines TRBV29-1 with TRBJ1-5, with 8 bases fitting TRBD1. Trimming removed 5 bases from V and 4 bases from J; junction bases left unmatched: 4. Germline values: CDR1 SQVTM, CDR2 ANQGSEA. The CDR3 extends over 13 amino acids. CDR3 in amino acids: CSVQQGGNQPQHF. The CDR3 DNA follows: TGCAGCGTTCAACAGGGGGGAAATCAGCCCCAGCATTTT.

This clone showed up just a few times. The chain combines TRBV29-1 with TRBJ2-3; weak D call: TRBD1 (6 bases). Trimming removed 6 bases from V and 2 bases from J, with 12 bases in between. CDR1 and CDR2 from the germline V gene are SQVTM and ANQGSEA. This CDR3 spans 13 amino acids. CDR3 in DNA: TGCAGCGTACGACAGGCGTACACAGATACGCAGTATTTT. It codes for CSVRQAYTDTQYF.

The chain couples TRBV6-1 to TRBJ1-1, with D possibly matching TRBD1 (5 bases). Germline lookup yields CDR1 MNHNS and CDR2 SASEGT. Trimming took off 2 bases at V and 1 base at J, with 5 bases between the two ends. The CDR3 is 13 amino acids. The CDR3 coding sequence is TGTGCCAGCAGTGAACAGGGGAACACTGAAGCTTTCTTT. This translates into CASSEQGNTEAFF.

The rearrangement joins TRBV2 to TRBJ1-2; no reliable D call. The CDR3 totals 11 residues. V was clipped by 6 bases and J by 7 bases, with 9 bases between them. Germline V gene data show CDR1 as SNHLY and CDR2 as FYNNEI. The CDR3 nucleotides read TGTGCCAGCAGAGATCTTAGTGGCTACACCTTC. Amino acid sequence: CASRDLSGYTF.

V gene TRBV10-3 combines with J gene TRBJ2-7; D is possibly TRBD1 (5 bases). CDR3 length: 13 amino acids. Trimming removed 7 bases from V and 2 bases from J, with 12 bases in between. Germline V gene lookup returns CDR1 ENHRY and CDR2 SYGVKD. Written as DNA, the CDR3 is TGTGCCATCACACCTCAGGGTACCTACGAGCAGTACTTC. Its protein is CAITPQGTYEQYF.

This clone has just a few counts. CDR3 protein: CASSQDRQGIQPQHF. CDR3 bases: TGCGCCAGCAGCCAAGACCGGCAGGGTATCCAGCCCCAGCATTTT. The chain recombines TRBV4-3 with TRBJ1-5; a weak D match, TRBD1 (5 bases). Trimming cost V 0 bases and J 7 bases, with 13 bases left between them. CDR1 and CDR2 from the germline V gene are LGHNA and YSLEER. CDR3 length: 15 residues.

The V and J genes are TRBV29-1 and TRBJ2-7; 9 bases fit TRBD2. J was trimmed by 5 bases and V by 6 bases; bases with no gene match: 14. The CDR3 contains 15 residues. Germline CDR1 SQVTM, CDR2 ANQGSEA. DNA for the CDR3: TGCAGCGTCCGACAATTCGGCGGGGGGGCCGACGAGCAGTACTTC. Its protein is CSVRQFGGGADEQYF.

V usage is TRBV4-2 and J usage is TRBJ1-6, with 10 bases lining up with TRBD1. The germline gives CDR1 LGHNA, CDR2 YNFKEQ. Germline trimming cut 4 bases from V and 7 bases from J; bases unmatched to any gene: 7. The CDR3 has 16 amino acids. The CDR3 reads CASSLWTGGSNSPLHF. CDR3 nucleotides: TGTGCCAGCAGCCTCTGGACAGGGGGATCGAATTCACCCCTCCACTTT.

Details on this clone: Different DNA sequences within this sample yield the same CDR3. The CDR3: CASSLGGGYEQYF. The CDR3, as DNA: TGCGCCAGCAGCTTGGGCGGGGGCTACGAGCAGTACTTC. This chain joins TRBV5-1 and TRBJ2-7, with 7 bases identical to TRBD2. Germline CDR1 is SGHRS and CDR2 is YFSETQ. This CDR3 has 13 amino acids. The ends lost 0 bases at V and 3 bases at J; junction bases unmatched: 0. The complete variable domain, with remaining parts taken from reference TRBV5-1 and TRBJ2-7, reads KAGVTQTPRYLIKTRGQQVTLSCSPISGHRSVSWYQQTPGQGLQFLFEYFSETQRNKGNFPGRFSGRQFSNSRSEMNVSTLELGDSALYLCASSLGGGYEQYFGPGTRLTVT.

This clone was seen only a few times. The rearrangement joins TRBV29-1 to TRBJ2-7; 8 bases fit TRBD1. V lost 1 base and J lost 6; bases outside the gene matches: 5. Germline V gene data show CDR1 as SQVTM and CDR2 as ANQGSEA. CDR3 length: 13 residues. CDR3 protein: CSVEGRQGTEQYF. CDR3 nucleotides: TGCAGCGTTGAAGGTCGACAGGGGACCGAGCAGTACTTC.

This clone was seen more than once but under ten times. The J gene is TRBJ2-1, the V gene TRBV5-1, with D possibly being TRBD1 (6 bases). The germline V gene has CDR1 SGHRS and CDR2 YFSETQ. V lost 4 bases to trimming and J lost 1 base, with 9 bases between them. There are 14 residues in the CDR3. The DNA of the CDR3 is TGCGCCAGCAGCATCACAGGGTCCTACAATGAGCAGTTCTTC. It yields the protein CASSITGSYNEQFF.

V is TRBV29-1 and J is TRBJ2-1, with TRBD2 matching 10 bases. Trimming at V came to 7 bases and at J to 4 bases, leaving 13 bases not matched to a gene. The CDR3 covers 16 residues. Germline-derived CDR1 and CDR2 are SQVTM and ANQGSEA. Here the CDR3 DNA reads TGCAGCGCTAAATATGACACTAGCGGGGCTTACAATGAGCAGTTCTTC. It is translated as CSAKYDTSGAYNEQFF.

This chain joins TRBV13 and TRBJ2-1; TRBD1 is a possible D gene (6 bases). Trimming removed 5 bases from V and 5 bases from J, with 19 bases in between. Germline CDR1 reads PRHDT; CDR2 reads FYEKMQ (reference sequence). The CDR3 sequence is 16 residues long. Here the CDR3 DNA reads TGTGCCAGCAGCGGGGGCCGCCGGCGGAGTAACAATGAGCAGTTCTTC. Encoded protein: CASSGGRRRSNNEQFF.

The chain combines TRBV30 with TRBJ1-1, with D possibly matching TRBD1 (5 bases). The CDR3 extends over 14 amino acids. Trimming took 2 bases from V and 7 from J, leaving 17 bases between them. CDR1 and CDR2 (germline): GTSNPN, SVGIG (reference sequence). CDR3 protein: CAWSMGGMKNEAFF. Written as DNA, the CDR3 is TGTGCCTGGAGTATGGGGGGAATGAAGAATGAAGCTTTCTTT.

The chain links TRBV7-2 to TRBJ2-3; D uncertain. Germline loops: CDR1 SGHTA, CDR2 FQGNSA. The CDR3 is 11 residues long. Trimming cost V 8 bases and J 6 bases, with 9 bases left between them. CDR3 in amino acids: CASGVGDTQYF. In DNA, the CDR3 is TGTGCCAGCGGTGTTGGGGATACGCAGTATTTT.

This chain joins TRBV15 and TRBJ2-7; TRBD1 is a possible D gene (6 bases). CDR3 length: 14 amino acids. Germline V CDR1 and CDR2: LNHNV, YYDKDF (reference sequence). V lost 1 base and J lost 0, with 7 bases in between. CDR3 protein: CATSRVQGSYEQYF. The CDR3 DNA is TGTGCCACCAGCAGAGTACAGGGCTCCTACGAGCAGTACTTC.

This chain links TRBV29-1 with TRBJ1-2; no clear D gene. The CDR3 has 12 amino acids. Germline V lookup: CDR1 SQVTM, CDR2 ANQGSEA. Deletions cut 4 bases from V and 0 bases from J, with 6 bases between. CDR3 nucleotide sequence: TGCAGCGTTGTCAAATCTAACTATGGCTACACCTTC. Translating it yields CSVVKSNYGYTF.

This clone showed up just a few times. This sequence joins TRBV29-1 and TRBJ2-3; unclear D gene. The CDR3 has 12 amino acids. The V gene lost 3 bases and the J gene lost 2 bases, with 6 bases spanning the gap. Germline V gives CDR1 SQVTM, CDR2 ANQGSEA. The DNA for the CDR3 is TGCAGCGTTGATGACCCCACAGATACGCAGTATTTT. Its protein is CSVDDPTDTQYF.

V and J are TRBV13 and TRBJ1-2; maybe TRBD1 (5 bases). The CDR3 runs to 16 residues. The germline V gene encodes CDR1 PRHDT and CDR2 FYEKMQ (reference sequence). The V gene lost 0 bases and the J gene lost 4 bases, with 15 bases spanning the gap. CDR3 nucleotides: TGTGCCAGCAGCTTAGGAGGGACCCCTGCCCCCTATGGCTACACCTTC. Translation: CASSLGGTPAPYGYTF.

This clone has a single count. The J gene is TRBJ2-6, the V gene TRBV5-1, with D maybe TRBD1 (5 bases). The CDR3 covers 16 residues. CDR1 and CDR2 (germline): SGHRS, YFSETQ. V gave up 0 bases and J gave up 3 bases, with 10 bases separating them. The chain's CDR3 is CASSLAGANGANVLTF. For the CDR3, the DNA is TGCGCCAGCAGCTTGGCTGGGGCCAATGGGGCCAACGTCCTGACTTTC.

This chain joins TRBV29-1 and TRBJ1-5, with 7 bases that match TRBD1. The CDR3 totals 13 residues. With V trimmed by 4 bases and J by 6 bases, 6 bases remained unmatched. Per germline, CDR1 SQVTM and CDR2 ANQGSEA. The DNA for the CDR3 is TGCAGCGTTGGGGACAGCTCGGGTCAGCCCCAGCATTTT. Translated: CSVGDSSGQPQHF. The full variable domain, its missing parts supplied by reference TRBV29-1 and TRBJ1-5, is SAVISQKPSRDICQRGTSLTIQCQVDSQVTMMFWYRQQPGQSLTLIATANQGSEATYESGFVIDKFPISRPNLTFSTLTVSNMSPEDSSIYLCSVGDSSGQPQHFGDGTRLSIL.